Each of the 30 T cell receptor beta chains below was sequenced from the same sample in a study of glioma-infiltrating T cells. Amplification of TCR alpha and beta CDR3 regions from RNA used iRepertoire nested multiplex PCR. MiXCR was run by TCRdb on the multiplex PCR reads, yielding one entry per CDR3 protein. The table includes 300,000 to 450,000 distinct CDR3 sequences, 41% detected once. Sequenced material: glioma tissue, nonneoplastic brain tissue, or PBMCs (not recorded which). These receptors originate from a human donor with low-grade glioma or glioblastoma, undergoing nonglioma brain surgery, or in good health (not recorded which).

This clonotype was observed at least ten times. CDR3 residues: CSARDYRRNQPQHF. CDR3 sequence (DNA): TGCAGTGCTAGAGATTACAGAAGAAATCAGCCCCAGCATTTT. The gene calls are TRBV20-1 and TRBJ1-5; D is ambiguous. The germline V gene encodes CDR1 DFQATT and CDR2 SNEGSKA (reference sequence). The CDR3 consists of 14 residues. Trimming removed 0 bases from V and 4 bases from J, with 10 bases in between.

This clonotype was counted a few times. The CDR3 protein is CATSGLIGPRSGNTIYF. The CDR3 DNA is TGTGCCACCAGTGGGTTGATAGGGCCACGCTCTGGAAACACCATATATTTT. The chain joins TRBV15 to TRBJ1-3; D call uncertain. Between the trimmed V and J ends, which lost 6 bases and 0 bases, there was a span of 18 bases. The CDR3 has 17 amino acids. CDR1 is LNHNV, CDR2 YYDKDF, per germline (reference sequence).

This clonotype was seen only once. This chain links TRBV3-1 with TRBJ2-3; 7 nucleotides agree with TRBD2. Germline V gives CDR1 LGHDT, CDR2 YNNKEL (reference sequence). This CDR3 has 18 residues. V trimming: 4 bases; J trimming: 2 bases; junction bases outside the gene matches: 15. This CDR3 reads CASSRNLGGSFHTDTQYF. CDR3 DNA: TGTGCCAGCAGCCGCAACCTGGGCGGGAGTTTCCACACAGATACGCAGTATTTT.

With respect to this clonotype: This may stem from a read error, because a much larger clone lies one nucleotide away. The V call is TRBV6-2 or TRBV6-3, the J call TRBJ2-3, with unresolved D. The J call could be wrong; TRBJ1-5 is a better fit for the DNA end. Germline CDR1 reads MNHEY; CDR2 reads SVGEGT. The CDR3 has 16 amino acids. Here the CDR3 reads CASSYSQRESTDTQHF. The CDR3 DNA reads TGTGCCAGCAGTTACTCCCAGCGGGAGAGCACAGATACGCAGCATTTT.

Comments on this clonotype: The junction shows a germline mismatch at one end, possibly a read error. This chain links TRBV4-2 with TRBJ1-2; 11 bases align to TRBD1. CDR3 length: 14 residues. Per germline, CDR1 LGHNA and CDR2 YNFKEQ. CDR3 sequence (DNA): TGTGCCAGCAGCCAACCGGGACAGGGGGATGGCTACAACTTC. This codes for CASSQPGQGDGYNF.

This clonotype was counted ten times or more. The CDR3 DNA follows: TGTGCCACCAGTGGAGCTTTGACAGGAGCTAGCACAGATACGCAGTATTTT. It translates to CATSGALTGASTDTQYF. The V call is TRBV15, the J call TRBJ2-3, with D possibly TRBD1 on 6 matching bases. This CDR3 has 17 residues. The germline V gene encodes CDR1 LNHNV and CDR2 YYDKDF (reference sequence). Trimming took 6 bases from V and 0 from J, leaving 19 bases between them.

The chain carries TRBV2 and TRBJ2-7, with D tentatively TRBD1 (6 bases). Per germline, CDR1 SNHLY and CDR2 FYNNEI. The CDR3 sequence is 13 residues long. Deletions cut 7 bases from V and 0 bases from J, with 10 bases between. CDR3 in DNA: TGTGCCAGCACCAGACAGGACTCCTACGAGCAGTACTTC. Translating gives CASTRQDSYEQYF.

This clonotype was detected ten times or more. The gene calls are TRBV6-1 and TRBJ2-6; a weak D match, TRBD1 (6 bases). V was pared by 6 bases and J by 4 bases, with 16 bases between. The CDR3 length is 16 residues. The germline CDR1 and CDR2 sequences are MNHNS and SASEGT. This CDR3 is CASRKTRTEGANVLTF. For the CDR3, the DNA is TGTGCCAGCAGAAAGACCCGGACAGAAGGGGCCAACGTCCTGACTTTC.

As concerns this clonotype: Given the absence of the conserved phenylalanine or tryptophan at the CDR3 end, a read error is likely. DNA of the CDR3: TGTGCCAGCAGTAATGAAAAAGACATGAACCTATTCTGTGGCTACACCCTC. This gives the protein CASSNEKDMNLFCGYTL. The chain couples TRBV6-9 to TRBJ1-2; the D is unclear. Germline V gene lookup returns CDR1 MNHGY and CDR2 SVAAGI. The CDR3 loop spans 17 amino acids. The ends were cut back, 5 bases at V and 7 bases at J, with 26 bases in the middle.

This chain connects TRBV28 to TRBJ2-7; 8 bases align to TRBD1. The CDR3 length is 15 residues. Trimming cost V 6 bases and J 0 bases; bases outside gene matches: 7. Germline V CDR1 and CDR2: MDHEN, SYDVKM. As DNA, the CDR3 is TGTGCCAGCAGACTAGGACAGGGTAGCTCCTACGAGCAGTACTTC. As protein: CASRLGQGSSYEQYF.

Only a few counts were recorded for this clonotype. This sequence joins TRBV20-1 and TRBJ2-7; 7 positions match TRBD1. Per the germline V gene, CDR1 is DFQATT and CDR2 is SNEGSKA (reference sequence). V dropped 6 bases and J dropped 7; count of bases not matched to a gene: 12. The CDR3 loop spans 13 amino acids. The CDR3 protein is CSAEVTGFWEQYF. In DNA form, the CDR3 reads TGCAGTGCCGAAGTGACAGGGTTTTGGGAGCAGTACTTC.

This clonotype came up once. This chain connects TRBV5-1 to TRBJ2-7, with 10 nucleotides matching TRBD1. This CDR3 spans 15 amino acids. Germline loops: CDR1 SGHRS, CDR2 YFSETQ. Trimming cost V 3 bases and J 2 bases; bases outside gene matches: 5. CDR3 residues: CASSYTGTGAYEQYF. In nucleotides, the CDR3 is TGCGCCAGCAGCTATACCGGGACAGGGGCCTACGAGCAGTACTTC. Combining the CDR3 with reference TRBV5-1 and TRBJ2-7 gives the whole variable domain KAGVTQTPRYLIKTRGQQVTLSCSPISGHRSVSWYQQTPGQGLQFLFEYFSETQRNKGNFPGRFSGRQFSNSRSEMNVSTLELGDSALYLCASSYTGTGAYEQYFGPGTRLTVT.

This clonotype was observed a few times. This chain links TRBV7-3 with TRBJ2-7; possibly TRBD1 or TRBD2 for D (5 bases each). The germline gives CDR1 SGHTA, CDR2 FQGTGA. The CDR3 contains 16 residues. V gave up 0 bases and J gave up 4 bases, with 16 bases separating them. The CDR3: CASSLTGPQGVYEQYF. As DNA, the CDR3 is TGTGCCAGCAGCTTAACGGGTCCCCAGGGAGTTTACGAGCAGTACTTC.

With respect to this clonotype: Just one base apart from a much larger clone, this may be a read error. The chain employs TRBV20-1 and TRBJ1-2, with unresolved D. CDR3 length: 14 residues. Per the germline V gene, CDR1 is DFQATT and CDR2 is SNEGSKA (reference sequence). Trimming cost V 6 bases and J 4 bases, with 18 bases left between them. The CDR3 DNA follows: TGCAGTGCGTCCTTTCTTACTCCGGGCTATGGCTACACCTTC. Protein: CSASFLTPGYGYTF.

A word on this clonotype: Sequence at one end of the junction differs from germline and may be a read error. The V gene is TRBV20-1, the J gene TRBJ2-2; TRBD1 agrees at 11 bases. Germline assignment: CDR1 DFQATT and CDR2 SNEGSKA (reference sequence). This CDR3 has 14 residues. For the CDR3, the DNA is TGCAGTGCCTCCGGGACAGGGGGGACCGGGGAGATGTTTTTT. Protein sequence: CSASGTGGTGEMFF.

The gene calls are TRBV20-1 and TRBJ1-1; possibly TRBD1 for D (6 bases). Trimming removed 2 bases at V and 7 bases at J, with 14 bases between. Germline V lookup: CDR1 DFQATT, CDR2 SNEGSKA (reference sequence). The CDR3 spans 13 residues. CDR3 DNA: TGCAGTGCTAGATTCCCAGGGGTCGGTGAAGCTTTCTTT. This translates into CSARFPGVGEAFF.

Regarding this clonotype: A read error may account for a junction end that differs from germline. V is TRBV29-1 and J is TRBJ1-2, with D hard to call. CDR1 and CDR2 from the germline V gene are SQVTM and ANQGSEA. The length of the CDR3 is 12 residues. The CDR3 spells CSGGYSNYGYSF. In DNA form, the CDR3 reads TGCAGCGGGGGTTATTCTAACTATGGCTACTCCTTC. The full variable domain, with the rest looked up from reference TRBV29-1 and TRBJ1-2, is SAVISQKPSRDICQRGTSLTIQCQVDSQVTMMFWYRQQPGQSLTLIATANQGSEATYESGFVIDKFPISRPNLTFSTLTVSNMSPEDSSIYLCSGGYSNYGYSFGSGTRLTVV.

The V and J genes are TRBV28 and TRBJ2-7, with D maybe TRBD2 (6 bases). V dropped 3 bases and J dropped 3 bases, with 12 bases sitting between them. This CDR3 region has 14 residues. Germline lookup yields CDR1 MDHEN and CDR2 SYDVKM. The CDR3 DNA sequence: TGTGCCAGCAGTTTTGGGCGGGACGGCTACGAGCAGTACTTC. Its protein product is CASSFGRDGYEQYF.

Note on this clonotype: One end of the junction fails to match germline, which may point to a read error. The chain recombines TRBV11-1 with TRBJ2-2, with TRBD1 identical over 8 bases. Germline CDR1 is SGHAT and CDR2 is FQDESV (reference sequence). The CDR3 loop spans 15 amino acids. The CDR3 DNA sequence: TGTGCCAGCAGCCCCGACAGGGGTTACACCTGGGAACTGTTTTTT. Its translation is CASSPDRGYTWELFF.

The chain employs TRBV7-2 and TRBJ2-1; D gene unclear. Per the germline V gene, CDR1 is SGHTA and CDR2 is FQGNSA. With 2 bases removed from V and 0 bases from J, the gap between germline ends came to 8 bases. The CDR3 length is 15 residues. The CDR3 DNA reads TGTGCCAGCAGCTTAAGCAGGAGCTCCTACAATGAGCAGTTCTTC. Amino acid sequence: CASSLSRSSYNEQFF.

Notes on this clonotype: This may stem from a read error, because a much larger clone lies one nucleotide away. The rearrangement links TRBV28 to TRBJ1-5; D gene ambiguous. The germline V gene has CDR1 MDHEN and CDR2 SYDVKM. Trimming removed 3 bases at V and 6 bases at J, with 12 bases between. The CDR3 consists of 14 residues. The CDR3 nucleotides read TGTGCCAGCAGTTTCTGGAGTCTCAGTCAGCCCCAGCATTTT. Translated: CASSFWSLSQPQHF.

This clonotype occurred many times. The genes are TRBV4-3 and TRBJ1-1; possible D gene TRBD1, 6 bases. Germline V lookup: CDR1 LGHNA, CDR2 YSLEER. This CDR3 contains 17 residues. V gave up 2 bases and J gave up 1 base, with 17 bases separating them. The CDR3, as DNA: TGCGCCAGCAGCCAAAGCCTCCCCCAGGGGACGAACACTGAAGCTTTCTTT. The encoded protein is CASSQSLPQGTNTEAFF.

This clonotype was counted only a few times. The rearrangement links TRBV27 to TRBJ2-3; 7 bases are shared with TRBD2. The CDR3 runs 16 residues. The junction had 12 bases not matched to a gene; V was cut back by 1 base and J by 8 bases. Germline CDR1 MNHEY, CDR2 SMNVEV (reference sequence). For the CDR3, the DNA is TGTGCCAGCAGTTTATTCATGTGGGAGGGCCTTGGTACGCAGTATTTT. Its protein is CASSLFMWEGLGTQYF.

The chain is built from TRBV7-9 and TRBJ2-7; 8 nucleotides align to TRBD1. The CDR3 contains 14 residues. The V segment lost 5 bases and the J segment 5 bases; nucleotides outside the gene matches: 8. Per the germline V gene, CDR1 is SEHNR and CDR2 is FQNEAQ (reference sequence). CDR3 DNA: TGTGCCAGCAGCCCCAGGGACAGGATCCACGAGCAGTACTTC. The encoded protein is CASSPRDRIHEQYF.

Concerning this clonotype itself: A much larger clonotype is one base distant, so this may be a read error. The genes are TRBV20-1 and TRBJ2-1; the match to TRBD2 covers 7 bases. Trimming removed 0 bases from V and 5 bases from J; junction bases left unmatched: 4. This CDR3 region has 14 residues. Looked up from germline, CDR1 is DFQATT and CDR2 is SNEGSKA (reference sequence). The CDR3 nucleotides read TGCAGTGCTAGAGATTTCCGGGAGGACAATGAGCAGTTCTTC. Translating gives CSARDFREDNEQFF.

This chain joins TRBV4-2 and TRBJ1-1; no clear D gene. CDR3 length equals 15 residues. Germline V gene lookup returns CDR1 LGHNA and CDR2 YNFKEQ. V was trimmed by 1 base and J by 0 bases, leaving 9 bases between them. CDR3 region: CASSQVISLNTEAFF. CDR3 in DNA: TGTGCCAGCAGCCAAGTAATAAGCCTGAACACTGAAGCTTTCTTT.

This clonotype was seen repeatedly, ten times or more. CDR3 nucleotide sequence: TGTGCCAGCAGCTTAGAAGATGTAGATACGCAGTATTTT. Protein: CASSLEDVDTQYF. V gene TRBV7-2 combines with J gene TRBJ2-3; D unresolved. The germline V and J ends were trimmed by 1 base and 5 bases, with 7 bases remaining between them. The CDR3 extends over 13 amino acids. Germline V lookup: CDR1 SGHTA, CDR2 FQGNSA.

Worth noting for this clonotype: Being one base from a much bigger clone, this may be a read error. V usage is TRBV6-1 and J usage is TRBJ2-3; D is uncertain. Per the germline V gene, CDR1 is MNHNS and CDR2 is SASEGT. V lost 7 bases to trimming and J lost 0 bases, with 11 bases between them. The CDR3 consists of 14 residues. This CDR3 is CASTPDTSTDTQYF. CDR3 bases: TGTGCCAGCACACCTGACACCAGCACAGATACGCAGTATTTT.

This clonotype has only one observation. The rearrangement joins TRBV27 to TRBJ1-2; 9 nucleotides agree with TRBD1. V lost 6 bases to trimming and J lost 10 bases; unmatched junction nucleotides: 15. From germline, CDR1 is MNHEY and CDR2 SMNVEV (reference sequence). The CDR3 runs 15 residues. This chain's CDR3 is CASSPDRGGGYNYTF. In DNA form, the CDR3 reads TGTGCCAGCAGCCCCGACAGGGGGGGAGGCTATAACTACACCTTC.

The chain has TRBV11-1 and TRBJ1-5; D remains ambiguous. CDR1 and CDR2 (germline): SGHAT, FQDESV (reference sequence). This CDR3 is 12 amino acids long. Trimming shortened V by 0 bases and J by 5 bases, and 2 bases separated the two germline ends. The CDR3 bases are TGTGCCAGCAGCTTAGCGTATCAGCCCCAGCATTTT. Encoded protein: CASSLAYQPQHF.